This TCR beta chain was observed in a study of T cell repertoires in cytomegalovirus infection. TCRdb independently ran MiXCR on the reads; one entry per CDR3 protein. The sample lists 150,000 to 200,000 distinct CDR3 sequences; 13% to 15% were seen once. CDR1 is SGDLS, CDR2 YYNGEE, per germline. The CDR3 is 13 amino acids. Trimming removed 2 bases from V and 6 bases from J, with 11 bases in between. This clonotype has more than one count but fewer than ten. Specimen: PBMCs. The chain recombines TRBV9 with TRBJ1-2; possible D gene TRBD1, 5 bases. This clonotype originated in a human donor in good health (CMV status not recorded). Some clones in this sample may be carry-over from other donors' samples. In nucleotides, the CDR3 is TGTGCCAGCAGCGTGGGCGGGGGAGATGGCTACACCTTC. Translated, it gives CASSVGGGDGYTF.